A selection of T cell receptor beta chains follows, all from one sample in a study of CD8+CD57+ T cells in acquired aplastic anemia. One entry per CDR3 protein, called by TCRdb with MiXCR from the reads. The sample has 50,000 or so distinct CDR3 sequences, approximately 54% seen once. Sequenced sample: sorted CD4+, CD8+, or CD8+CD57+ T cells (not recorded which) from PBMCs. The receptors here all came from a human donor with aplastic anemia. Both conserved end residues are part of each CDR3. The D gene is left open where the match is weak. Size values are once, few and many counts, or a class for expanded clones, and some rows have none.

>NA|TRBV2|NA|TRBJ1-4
CASRTQTATNEKLFF
TGTGCCAGCAGGACACAGACCGCAACTAATGAAAAACTGTTTTTT
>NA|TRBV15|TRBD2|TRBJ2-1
CATSRGTPGLAGGLYNEQFF
TGTGCCACCAGCAGAGGGACTCCGGGACTAGCGGGGGGGCTATACAATGAGCAGTTCTTC
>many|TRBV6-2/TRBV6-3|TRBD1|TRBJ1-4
CASQGVEDEKLFF
TGTGCCAGCCAGGGGGTGGAAGATGAAAAACTGTTTTTT
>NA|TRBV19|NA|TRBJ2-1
CASSPIPKGIHNEQFF
TGTGCCAGTAGTCCCATCCCCAAGGGGATTCACAATGAGCAGTTCTTC
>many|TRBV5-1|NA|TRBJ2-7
CASSLVGGGKGDEQYF
TGCGCCAGCAGCTTGGTCGGTGGGGGAAAGGGAGACGAGCAGTACTTC
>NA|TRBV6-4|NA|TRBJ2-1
CASSRTEYNEQFF
TGTGCCAGCAGTCGGACAGAATACAATGAGCAGTTCTTC
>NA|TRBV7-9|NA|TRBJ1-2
CASSQDFRLGYTF
TGTGCCAGCAGCCAAGATTTCCGGCTAGGCTACACCTTC
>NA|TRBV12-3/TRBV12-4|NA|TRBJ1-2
CASTGSYGYAF
TGTGCCAGCACGGGGAGCTACGGCTACGCCTTC
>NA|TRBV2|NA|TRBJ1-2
CASSDRGQTYGYTF
TGTGCCAGCAGTGACAGGGGCCAGACCTATGGCTACACCTTC
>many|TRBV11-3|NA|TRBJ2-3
CASSPRAGDTQYF
TGTGCCAGCAGCCCGAGAGCAGGAGATACGCAGTATTTT
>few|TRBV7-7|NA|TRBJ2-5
CASSVMLGETQYF
TGTGCTAGCAGCGTAATGTTAGGGGAGACCCAGTACTTC
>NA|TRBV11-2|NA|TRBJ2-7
CASSYRVGPQSYEQYF
TGTGCCAGCAGCTACCGTGTCGGGCCACAATCCTACGAGCAGTACTTC
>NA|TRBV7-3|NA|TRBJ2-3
CASSWGFTDTQYF
TGTGCCAGCAGCTGGGGGTTCACAGATACGCAGTATTTT